This paragraph reports one T cell receptor beta chain. The data were taken from a study of cytomegalovirus exposure and HLA in healthy donors. After removal of 0 bases from V and 2 bases from J, the junction contained 1 base not matched to a gene. Germline CDR1 is MNHEY and CDR2 is SMNVEV (reference sequence). The CDR3 has 15 amino acids. PCR involved 60 Vbeta and 13 Jbeta primers. The method was immunoSEQ multiplex PCR; TCRdb's version includes in-frame clones alone and lacks a portion of them. Here the sample spans around 130,000 clones, around 73% being singletons. This receptor was identified in a man aged 50 or older in good health and CMV-seronegative. The V and J genes are TRBV27 and TRBJ2-3; TRBD1 matches at 8 bases. Specimen: PBMCs. DNA for the CDR3: TGTGCCAGCAGTTTATCGGGACAGGCCACAGATACGCAGTATTTT. Residues: CASSLSGQATDTQYF.